This T cell receptor beta chain was found in a study of a mutant IDH1 vaccine in newly diagnosed glioma. For the study at large: The vaccination schedule gave patients eight doses in weeks 1, 3, 5, 7, 11, 15, 19 and 23. Patients were started on vaccination 4-6 weeks after radiotherapy alone, or with temozolomide cycles.

The CDR3 loop spans 15 amino acids. Looked up from germline, CDR1 is SGHRS and CDR2 is YFSETQ. The junction had 4 bases not matched to a gene; V was cut back by 0 bases and J by 2 bases. The protocol was immunoSEQ multiplex PCR, while the TCRdb copy is restricted to in-frame clones and leaves out a portion. Here the sample spans around 51,000 clones, about 77% being singletons. Time point reported: week 5, during vaccination. Mutant IDH1 20-mer peptide, at 300 ug, made up each vaccine dose, with topical imiquimod. To note about this clone: Its antigen remains unknown.

The chain uses TRBV5-1 and TRBJ2-5, with 7 bases that match TRBD2. This specimen consisted of PBMCs, obtained from a glioma patient whose treatment included an IDH1 peptide vaccine. This receptor was identified in a woman in her forties with glioma. CDR3 in DNA: TGCGCCAGCAGCTTGGGCGTGGGGGGGCAAGAGACCCAGTACTTC. Protein: CASSLGVGGQETQYF. The variable domain in full, with the rest retrieved from reference TRBV5-1 and TRBJ2-5, is KAGVTQTPRYLIKTRGQQVTLSCSPISGHRSVSWYQQTPGQGLQFLFEYFSETQRNKGNFPGRFSGRQFSNSRSEMNVSTLELGDSALYLCASSLGVGGQETQYFGPGTRLLVL.